The rows below give T cell receptor beta chains drawn from one sample of a study of Graves' ophthalmopathy and Graves' hyperthyroidism. TCRdb called the multiplex PCR reads again in MiXCR, with one record for every CDR3 protein. Of more than 300,000 distinct CDR3 sequences in the sample, roughly 14% were seen once. Sequenced input: peripheral blood. The receptor source for this set is a woman in her late teens or twenties with stable Graves' hyperthyroidism. CDR3s include the opening cysteine and the closing phenylalanine or tryptophan. A D gene is named only where the DNA matches it firmly. Size tells how often a clone was seen (once, few, many) or the class of an expanded clone, and some rows leave it out.

V gene: TRBV11-3; J gene: TRBJ1-3; clone size: few; D gene: -; CDR3 protein: CASSLGRNTIYF; CDR3 DNA: TGTGCCAGCAGCTTAGGTCGCAACACCATATATTTT
V gene: TRBV5-1; J gene: TRBJ2-7; clone size: few; D gene: -; CDR3 protein: CASRSGSAEGYEQYF; CDR3 DNA: TGCGCCAGCCGCAGCGGTAGCGCGGAGGGCTACGAGCAGTACTTC
V gene: TRBV2; J gene: TRBJ1-1; clone size: many; D gene: TRBD1; CDR3 protein: CASSGARDRGEAEAFF; CDR3 DNA: TGTGCCAGCAGTGGGGCAAGGGACAGGGGGGAAGCTGAAGCTTTCTTT
V gene: TRBV5-5; J gene: TRBJ1-1; clone size: few; D gene: -; CDR3 protein: CASSATQRTEAFF; CDR3 DNA: TGTGCCAGCAGCGCTACCCAGCGGACTGAAGCTTTCTTT
V gene: TRBV6-1; J gene: TRBJ2-7; clone size: -; D gene: TRBD2; CDR3 protein: CATRPSGTGEQYF; CDR3 DNA: TGTGCCACTCGTCCGAGCGGGACGGGCGAGCAGTACTTC
V gene: TRBV12-3/TRBV12-4; J gene: TRBJ1-6; clone size: many; D gene: TRBD1; CDR3 protein: CASSPRTGGNSPLHF; CDR3 DNA: TGTGCCAGCAGCCCCCGGACAGGGGGTAATTCACCCCTCCACTTT
V gene: TRBV27; J gene: TRBJ2-7; clone size: many; D gene: -; CDR3 protein: CASNPPQGTYEQYF; CDR3 DNA: TGTGCCAGCAATCCCCCCCAGGGGACCTACGAGCAGTACTTC
V gene: TRBV9; J gene: TRBJ2-7; clone size: many; D gene: TRBD1; CDR3 protein: CASPGQVDSYEQYF; CDR3 DNA: TGTGCCAGCCCGGGACAGGTCGATAGCTACGAGCAGTACTTC
V gene: TRBV6-4; J gene: TRBJ2-2; clone size: many; D gene: -; CDR3 protein: CASSDRDGGELFF; CDR3 DNA: TGTGCCAGCAGTGACAGGGATGGCGGGGAGCTGTTTTTT
V gene: TRBV12-3/TRBV12-4; J gene: TRBJ2-5; clone size: many; D gene: TRBD2; CDR3 protein: CASSLGRRGKETQYF; CDR3 DNA: TGTGCCAGCAGTTTGGGTCGGCGGGGGAAAGAGACCCAGTACTTC
V gene: TRBV19; J gene: TRBJ2-7; clone size: few; D gene: TRBD1; CDR3 protein: CASSDRDRGIYEQYF; CDR3 DNA: TGTGCCAGTAGTGACCGGGACAGGGGGATATACGAGCAGTACTTC
V gene: TRBV6-5; J gene: TRBJ2-7; clone size: many; D gene: TRBD1; CDR3 protein: CASRAGQAISYEQYF; CDR3 DNA: TGTGCCAGCAGGGCCGGACAGGCCATCTCCTACGAGCAGTACTTC
V gene: TRBV2; J gene: TRBJ1-1; clone size: many; D gene: -; CDR3 protein: CASSPLEGEAFF; CDR3 DNA: TGTGCCAGCAGTCCCCTGGAGGGGGAAGCTTTCTTT
V gene: TRBV12-3/TRBV12-4; J gene: TRBJ2-4; clone size: many; D gene: -; CDR3 protein: CASTPGLAKNIQYF; CDR3 DNA: TGTGCCAGCACCCCAGGCCTAGCCAAAAACATTCAGTACTTC
V gene: TRBV19; J gene: TRBJ2-5; clone size: many; D gene: TRBD1; CDR3 protein: CASSSGTGARETQYF; CDR3 DNA: TGTGCCAGTAGTTCCGGGACAGGGGCACGAGAGACCCAGTACTTC
V gene: TRBV29-1; J gene: TRBJ2-7; clone size: many; D gene: TRBD1; CDR3 protein: CSVEGTVHNEQYF; CDR3 DNA: TGCAGCGTTGAGGGGACAGTGCACAACGAGCAGTACTTC
V gene: TRBV19; J gene: TRBJ1-5; clone size: many; D gene: TRBD1; CDR3 protein: CASTPGQGLSNQPQHF; CDR3 DNA: TGTGCCAGTACCCCCGGACAGGGCCTAAGCAATCAGCCCCAGCATTTT
V gene: TRBV6-1; J gene: TRBJ2-7; clone size: many; D gene: -; CDR3 protein: CASSEGHGAREQYF; CDR3 DNA: TGTGCCAGCAGTGAAGGACACGGAGCGAGGGAGCAGTACTTC
V gene: TRBV12-3/TRBV12-4; J gene: TRBJ1-2; clone size: many; D gene: TRBD1; CDR3 protein: CASRRDRAYYGYTF; CDR3 DNA: TGTGCCAGCAGACGGGACAGGGCTTACTATGGCTACACCTTC
V gene: TRBV28; J gene: TRBJ2-2; clone size: many; D gene: -; CDR3 protein: CASSLNRLYTGELFF; CDR3 DNA: TGTGCCAGCAGTTTGAACAGGTTGTACACCGGGGAGCTGTTTTTT
V gene: TRBV6-1; J gene: TRBJ1-5; clone size: few; D gene: -; CDR3 protein: CASSLNKIGQPQHF; CDR3 DNA: TGTGCCAGCAGTCTTAATAAAATCGGACAGCCCCAGCATTTT
V gene: TRBV7-8; J gene: TRBJ1-2; clone size: many; D gene: -; CDR3 protein: CASSLEGRPNYGYTF; CDR3 DNA: TGTGCCAGCAGCTTAGAGGGACGTCCTAACTATGGCTACACCTTC
V gene: TRBV12-3/TRBV12-4; J gene: TRBJ1-1; clone size: -; D gene: -; CDR3 protein: CASSSGGAVEAFF; CDR3 DNA: TGTGCCAGCAGTTCCGGGGGGGCTGTTGAAGCTTTCTTT